This TCR beta chain was observed in a study of cytomegalovirus exposure and HLA in healthy donors. Study-wide points: In a later analysis, a genetic analysis reported fewer productive-TCR N-insertions in an Asian-associated ancestry cluster than the cohort average. A later analysis showed that HLA-associated TCR beta chains had undergone more clonal expansion than equally common others.

The PCR made use of 60 Vbeta and 13 Jbeta primers. The table came from immunoSEQ multiplex PCR; TCRdb's copy has only in-frame clones and leaves some out. The profile shows 95,000 to 100,000 clones, roughly 80% of them singletons. With respect to this clone: The antigen is unknown.

This sequence originates from a female donor in good health and CMV-seronegative. Sequenced sample: PBMCs.

In nucleotides, the CDR3 is TGTGCCAGCAGCCCCCAGTCGGCAGGGGAAAACATTCAGTACTTC. Translated, it gives CASSPQSAGENIQYF. V usage is TRBV7-3 and J usage is TRBJ2-4; possible D gene TRBD1, 6 bases. Germline CDR1 reads SGHTA; CDR2 reads FQGTGA. This CDR3 is 15 amino acids long. V lost 5 bases and J 5 bases, leaving 16 bases between the germline ends.